A selection of T cell receptor beta chains follows, all from one sample in a study of PD-1 blockade in classical Hodgkin lymphoma. Produced via immunoSEQ multiplex PCR; TCRdb's table is partial and in-frame only. The sample holds around 30,000 clones, 70% to 90% seen once. Sequencing was performed on CD4+ T cells from blood, taken before the fourth cycle of nivolumab. All receptors derive from a human donor with classical Hodgkin lymphoma. Both conserved end residues are part of each CDR3. A D gene is named only where the DNA matches it firmly. Some rows mark clone size as missing; the rest say once, few, many or name a class of expanded clone.

D: .; size: .; J: TRBJ2-5; V: TRBV19; CDR3: CASSRDLQETQYF; DNA: TGTGCCAGTAGTCGGGACCTACAAGAGACCCAGTACTTC
D: .; size: .; J: TRBJ2-3; V: TRBV5-1; CDR3: CASTGGTPTDTQYF; DNA: TGCGCCAGCACTGGGGGGACTCCCACAGATACGCAGTATTTT
D: .; size: .; J: TRBJ1-2; V: TRBV20-1; CDR3: CSARGLGGYTF; DNA: TGCAGTGCTAGAGGCCTGGGAGGCTACACCTTC
D: .; size: once; J: TRBJ1-1; V: TRBV28; CDR3: CASSPTRAPNTEAFF; DNA: TGTGCCAGCAGTCCTACCCGAGCGCCGAACACTGAAGCTTTCTTT
D: TRBD2; size: .; J: TRBJ2-1; V: TRBV7-9; CDR3: CASSQAGLAHNEQFF; DNA: TGTGCCAGCAGCCAAGCGGGACTAGCACACAATGAGCAGTTCTTC
D: .; size: .; J: TRBJ2-7; V: TRBV5-1; CDR3: CASSRSGGLYEQYF; DNA: TGCGCCAGCAGCCGGAGCGGAGGCCTCTACGAGCAGTACTTC
D: .; size: .; J: TRBJ2-7; V: TRBV28; CDR3: CASSSRDRFYEQYF; DNA: TGTGCCAGCAGTTCCCGGGACCGCTTCTACGAGCAGTACTTC
D: .; size: few; J: TRBJ1-1; V: TRBV10-3; CDR3: CAIRQMNTEAFF; DNA: TGTGCCATCCGACAGATGAACACTGAAGCTTTCTTT
D: .; size: once; J: TRBJ2-3; V: TRBV5-1; CDR3: CASSAQTDTQYF; DNA: TGCGCCAGCAGCGCCCAAACAGATACGCAGTATTTT
D: .; size: .; J: TRBJ2-1; V: TRBV4-2; CDR3: CASSQEFRIYNEQFF; DNA: TGTGCCAGCAGCCAAGAATTTAGGATCTACAATGAGCAGTTCTTC
D: .; size: .; J: TRBJ2-2; V: TRBV7-6; CDR3: CASSQGQNTGELFF; DNA: TGTGCCAGCAGCCAGGGACAGAACACCGGGGAGCTGTTTTTT
D: TRBD1; size: .; J: TRBJ2-1; V: TRBV5-4; CDR3: CASSSDRGGVYNEQFF; DNA: TGTGCCAGCAGCTCTGACAGGGGTGGGGTCTACAATGAGCAGTTCTTC
D: .; size: .; J: TRBJ2-2; V: TRBV27; CDR3: CASSLYGDKGTGELFF; DNA: TGTGCCAGCAGTTTATATGGGGATAAGGGCACCGGGGAGCTGTTTTTT
D: .; size: .; J: TRBJ2-1; V: TRBV5-5; CDR3: CASSTLLGTYNEQFF; DNA: TGTGCCAGCAGCACTCTACTAGGTACCTACAATGAGCAGTTCTTC
D: .; size: .; J: TRBJ2-1; V: TRBV21-1; CDR3: CASSKDGQILYNEQFF; DNA: TGTGCCAGCAGCAAAGACGGACAGATCCTATACAATGAGCAGTTCTTC
D: .; size: .; J: TRBJ2-5; V: TRBV30; CDR3: CAWSVKGGMETQYF; DNA: TGTGCCTGGAGTGTAAAGGGGGGAATGGAGACCCAGTACTTC
D: .; size: .; J: TRBJ1-1; V: TRBV5-1; CDR3: CASSFAHDDTEAFF; DNA: TGCGCCAGCAGCTTCGCCCACGACGACACTGAAGCTTTCTTT
D: TRBD1; size: .; J: TRBJ1-2; V: TRBV30; CDR3: CAWASGQTGGGGYTF; DNA: TGTGCCTGGGCCTCGGGACAGACAGGCGGAGGAGGCTACACCTTC
D: .; size: .; J: TRBJ2-2; V: TRBV5-6; CDR3: CASSLPPADTGELFF; DNA: TGTGCCAGCAGCTTGCCGCCGGCGGACACCGGGGAGCTGTTTTTT
D: .; size: .; J: TRBJ2-6; V: TRBV25-1; CDR3: CASTRTDSGANVLTF; DNA: TGTGCCAGCACCCGGACAGACTCTGGGGCCAACGTCCTGACTTTC
D: .; size: .; J: TRBJ2-4; V: TRBV9; CDR3: CASSVVGVGIQYF; DNA: TGTGCCAGCAGCGTAGTTGGGGTTGGGATTCAGTACTTC
D: TRBD1; size: .; J: TRBJ2-3; V: TRBV19; CDR3: CASSWDRSADTQYF; DNA: TGTGCCAGTAGTTGGGACAGGAGTGCAGATACGCAGTATTTT
D: .; size: .; J: TRBJ1-5; V: TRBV7-8; CDR3: CASSLGVGAGRPQHF; DNA: TGTGCCAGCAGCTTAGGTGTGGGTGCGGGAAGGCCCCAGCATTTT